This T cell receptor beta chain was identified in a study of blood T cell repertoires in COVID-19. Clones were read by immunoSEQ multiplex PCR, and TCRdb kept only the in-frame ones, dropping some. The sample includes about 310,000 clones, about 87% of them seen just once. Germline values: CDR1 LNHDA, CDR2 SQIVND (reference sequence). The CDR3 is 13 residues long. V lost 3 bases to trimming and J lost 1 base, with 6 bases between them. Cohort 3 recovery required two negative PCRs, clearance, or symptom resolution. Sequencing was performed on PBMCs or T cells enriched from blood (not recorded which). The receptor's source is a woman under 30 who had recovered from COVID-19. This sequence joins TRBV19 and TRBJ1-1; no reliable D call. Written as DNA, the CDR3 is TGTGCCAGTAGTATTTACGGGAACACTGAAGCTTTCTTT. Residues: CASSIYGNTEAFF.